This T cell receptor (beta chain) was sequenced for a study of regulatory T cells in long-lasting Graves disease. Stated time point: persistent/refractory GD, antithyroid drugs over 5 years with positive TRAb. RNA extracted from PBMCs served as the sequencing template. As a group, patients came from one endocrinology department in Xi'an, China. Study observations and caveats: The sample size was small, and this may have reduced accuracy.

CDR3 regions were amplified by Arm-PCR using iRepertoire HTBI primers to build TCR beta libraries. TCRdb processed the multiplex PCR reads anew with MiXCR; each CDR3 protein has one entry. The sample has around 500,000 distinct CDR3 sequences, less than 25% seen once. Germline V gene sequence: CDR1 MDHEN, CDR2 SYDVKM. The CDR3 is made up of 15 amino acids. The V end lost 5 bases, the J end lost 0 bases, and 14 bases lay between the germline ends. This clonotype was picked up many times. What it binds is not known. Here the sequenced sample was peripheral blood mononuclear cells (PBMCs), taken when the disease was refractory, from a patient treated with antithyroid drugs. The sequence derives from a female donor with Graves disease. The chain carries TRBV28 and TRBJ2-7; tentatively, D is TRBD1 or TRBD2 (5 bases each). In nucleotides, the CDR3 is TGTGCCAGCAGTGCCCCGGGACCCCCCTCCTACGAGCAGTACTTC. Translated, it gives CASSAPGPPSYEQYF.